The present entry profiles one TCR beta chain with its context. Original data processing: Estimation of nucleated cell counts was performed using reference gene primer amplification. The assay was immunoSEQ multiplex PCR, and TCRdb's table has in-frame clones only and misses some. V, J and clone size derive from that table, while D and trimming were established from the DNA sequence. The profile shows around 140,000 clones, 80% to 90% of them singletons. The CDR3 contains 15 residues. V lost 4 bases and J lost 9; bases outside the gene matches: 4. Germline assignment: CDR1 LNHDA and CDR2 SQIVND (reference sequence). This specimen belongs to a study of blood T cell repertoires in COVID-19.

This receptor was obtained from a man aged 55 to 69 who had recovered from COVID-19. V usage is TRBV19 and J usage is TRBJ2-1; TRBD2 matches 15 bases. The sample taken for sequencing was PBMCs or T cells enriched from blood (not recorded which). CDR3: CASSTGLAGGLEQFF. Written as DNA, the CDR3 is TGTGCCAGTAGTACGGGACTAGCGGGAGGCCTTGAGCAGTTCTTC.